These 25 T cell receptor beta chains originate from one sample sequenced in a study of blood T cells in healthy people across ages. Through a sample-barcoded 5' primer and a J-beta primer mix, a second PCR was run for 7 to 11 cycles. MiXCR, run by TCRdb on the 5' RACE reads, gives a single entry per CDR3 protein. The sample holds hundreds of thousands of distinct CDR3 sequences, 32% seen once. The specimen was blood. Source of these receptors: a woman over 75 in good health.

The CDR3 region has the DNA TGCAGTGCGACCGGGACTAGCGGGGAAGGAGATACGCAGTATTTT. Its protein product is CSATGTSGEGDTQYF. The chain carries TRBV20-1 and TRBJ2-3, with 13 nucleotides matching TRBD2. Germline V gene lookup returns CDR1 DFQATT and CDR2 SNEGSKA (reference sequence). This CDR3 is built from 15 residues. V was clipped by 6 bases and J by 5 bases; unmatched bases: 8.

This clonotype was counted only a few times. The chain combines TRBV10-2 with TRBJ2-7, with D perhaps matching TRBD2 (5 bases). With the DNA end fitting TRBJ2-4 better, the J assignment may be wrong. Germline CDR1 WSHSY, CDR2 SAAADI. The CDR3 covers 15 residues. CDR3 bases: TGCGCCAGCAGTCCGAATAGTGGGAGTGAAAACATTCAGTACTTC. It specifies CASSPNSGSENIQYF.

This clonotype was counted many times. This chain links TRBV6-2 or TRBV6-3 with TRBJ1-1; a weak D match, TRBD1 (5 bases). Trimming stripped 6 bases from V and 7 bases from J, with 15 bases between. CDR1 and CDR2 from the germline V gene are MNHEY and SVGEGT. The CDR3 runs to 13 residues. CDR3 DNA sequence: TGTGCCAGCAGCTCCACGGGGCAGGGTGAAGCTTTCTTT. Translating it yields CASSSTGQGEAFF.

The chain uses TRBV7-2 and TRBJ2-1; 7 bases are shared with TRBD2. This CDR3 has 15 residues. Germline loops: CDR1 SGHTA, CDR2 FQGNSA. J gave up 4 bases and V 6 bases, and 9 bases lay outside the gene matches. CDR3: CASSPAGVGYNEQFF. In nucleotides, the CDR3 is TGTGCCAGCAGTCCGGCGGGGGTAGGTTACAATGAGCAGTTCTTC.

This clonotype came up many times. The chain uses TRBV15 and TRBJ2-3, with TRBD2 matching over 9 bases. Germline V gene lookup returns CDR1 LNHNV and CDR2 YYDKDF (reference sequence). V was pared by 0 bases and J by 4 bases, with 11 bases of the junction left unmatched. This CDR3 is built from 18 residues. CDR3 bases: TGTGCCACCAGCAGAGAGGTGGTGGTAGCGGGGGATGCAGATACGCAGTATTTT. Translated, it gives CATSREVVVAGDADTQYF.

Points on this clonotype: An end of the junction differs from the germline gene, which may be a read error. The CDR3, as DNA: TGCACCAGCAGCTTGAATGGTGGGGATAGCAATCAGCCCCAGCATTTT. It is translated as CTSSLNGGDSNQPQHF. The chain combines TRBV5-1 with TRBJ1-5, with unresolved D. Germline V gene data show CDR1 as SGHRS and CDR2 as YFSETQ. This CDR3 contains 16 residues.

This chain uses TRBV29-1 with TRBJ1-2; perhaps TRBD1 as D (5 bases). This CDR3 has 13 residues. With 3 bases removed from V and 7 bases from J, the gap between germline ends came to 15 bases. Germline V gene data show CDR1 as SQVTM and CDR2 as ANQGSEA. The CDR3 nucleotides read TGCAGCGTTGACGGGGGGATGAGCTCTGGCTACACCTTC. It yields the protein CSVDGGMSSGYTF. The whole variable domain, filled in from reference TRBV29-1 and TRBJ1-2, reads SAVISQKPSRDICQRGTSLTIQCQVDSQVTMMFWYRQQPGQSLTLIATANQGSEATYESGFVIDKFPISRPNLTFSTLTVSNMSPEDSSIYLCSVDGGMSSGYTFGSGTRLTVV.

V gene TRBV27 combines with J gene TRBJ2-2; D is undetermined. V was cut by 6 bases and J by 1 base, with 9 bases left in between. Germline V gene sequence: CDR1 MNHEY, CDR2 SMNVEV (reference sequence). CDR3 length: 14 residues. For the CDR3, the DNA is TGTGCCAGCAGAAGGACCATGAACACCGGGGAGCTGTTTTTT. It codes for CASRRTMNTGELFF.

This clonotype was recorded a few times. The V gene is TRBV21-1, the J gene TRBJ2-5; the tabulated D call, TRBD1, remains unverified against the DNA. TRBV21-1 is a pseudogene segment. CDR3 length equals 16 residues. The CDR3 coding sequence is TGTGCCAGCAGCCGAAGGGGGTGGGGGGCTGACGAGACCCAGTACTTC. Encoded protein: CASSRRGWGADETQYF.

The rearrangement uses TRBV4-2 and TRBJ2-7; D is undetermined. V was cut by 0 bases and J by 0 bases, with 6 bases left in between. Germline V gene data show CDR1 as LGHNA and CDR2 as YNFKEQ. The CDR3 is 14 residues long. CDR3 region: CASSQDALSYEQYF. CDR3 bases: TGTGCCAGCAGCCAAGATGCACTCTCCTACGAGCAGTACTTC.

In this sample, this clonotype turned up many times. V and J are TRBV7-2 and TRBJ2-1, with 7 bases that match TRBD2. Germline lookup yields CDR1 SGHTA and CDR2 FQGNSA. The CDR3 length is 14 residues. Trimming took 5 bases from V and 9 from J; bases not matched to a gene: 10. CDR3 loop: CASSLDQAGVEQFF. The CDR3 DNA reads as TGTGCCAGCAGCCTCGACCAGGCGGGGGTTGAGCAGTTCTTC.

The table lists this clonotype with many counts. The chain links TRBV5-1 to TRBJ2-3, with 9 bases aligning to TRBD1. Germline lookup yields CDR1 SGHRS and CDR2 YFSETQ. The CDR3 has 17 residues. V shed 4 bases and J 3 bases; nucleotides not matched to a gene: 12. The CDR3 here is CASSVGGTGGLTDTQYF. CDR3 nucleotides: TGCGCCAGCAGCGTCGGCGGCACAGGGGGCTTGACAGATACGCAGTATTTT. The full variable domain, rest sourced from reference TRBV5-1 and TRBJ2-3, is KAGVTQTPRYLIKTRGQQVTLSCSPISGHRSVSWYQQTPGQGLQFLFEYFSETQRNKGNFPGRFSGRQFSNSRSEMNVSTLELGDSALYLCASSVGGTGGLTDTQYFGPGTRLTVL.

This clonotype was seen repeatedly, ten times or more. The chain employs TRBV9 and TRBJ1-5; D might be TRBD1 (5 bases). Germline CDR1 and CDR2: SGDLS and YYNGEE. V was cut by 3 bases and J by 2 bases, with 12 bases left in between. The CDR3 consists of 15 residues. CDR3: CASSGVPGRNQPQHF. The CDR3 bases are TGTGCCAGCAGCGGAGTTCCGGGACGCAATCAGCCCCAGCATTTT.

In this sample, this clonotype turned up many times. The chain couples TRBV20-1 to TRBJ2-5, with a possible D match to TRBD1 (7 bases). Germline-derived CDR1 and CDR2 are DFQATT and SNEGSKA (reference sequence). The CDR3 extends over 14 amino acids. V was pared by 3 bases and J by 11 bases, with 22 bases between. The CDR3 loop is CSARSPTGTGEQYF. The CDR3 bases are TGCAGTGCTAGGAGCCCGACAGGGACTGGAGAGCAGTACTTC.

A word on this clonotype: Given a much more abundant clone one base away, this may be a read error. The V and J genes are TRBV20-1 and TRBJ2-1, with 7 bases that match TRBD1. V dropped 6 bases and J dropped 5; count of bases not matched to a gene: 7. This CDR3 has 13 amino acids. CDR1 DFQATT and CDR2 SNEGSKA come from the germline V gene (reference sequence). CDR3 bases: TGCAGTGCGAAGGGACAGACGCACAATGAGCAGTTCTTC. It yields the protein CSAKGQTHNEQFF.

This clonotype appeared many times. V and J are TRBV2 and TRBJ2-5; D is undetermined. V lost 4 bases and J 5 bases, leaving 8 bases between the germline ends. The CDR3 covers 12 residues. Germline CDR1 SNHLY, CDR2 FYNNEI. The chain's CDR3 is CASSVERETQYF. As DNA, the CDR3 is TGTGCCAGCAGTGTCGAGCGTGAGACCCAGTACTTC.

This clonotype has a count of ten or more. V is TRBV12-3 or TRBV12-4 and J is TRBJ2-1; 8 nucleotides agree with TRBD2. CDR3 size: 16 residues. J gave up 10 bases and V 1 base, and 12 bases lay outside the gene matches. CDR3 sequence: CASSLGGGGRTVEQFF. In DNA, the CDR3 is TGTGCCAGCAGTTTAGGTGGCGGGGGGCGGACTGTCGAGCAGTTCTTC.

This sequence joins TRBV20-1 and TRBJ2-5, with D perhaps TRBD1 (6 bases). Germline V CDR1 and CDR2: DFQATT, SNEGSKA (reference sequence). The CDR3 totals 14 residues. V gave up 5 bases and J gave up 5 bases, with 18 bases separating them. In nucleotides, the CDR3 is TGCAGTGCTGGGAGCAGGGGTGGGGAGGAGACCCAGTACTTC. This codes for CSAGSRGGEETQYF.

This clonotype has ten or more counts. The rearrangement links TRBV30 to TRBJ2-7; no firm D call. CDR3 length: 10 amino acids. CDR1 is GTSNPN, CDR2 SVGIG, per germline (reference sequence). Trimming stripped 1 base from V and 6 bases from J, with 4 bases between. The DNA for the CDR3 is TGTGCCTGGAGTGGAAGCGAGCAGTACTTC. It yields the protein CAWSGSEQYF.

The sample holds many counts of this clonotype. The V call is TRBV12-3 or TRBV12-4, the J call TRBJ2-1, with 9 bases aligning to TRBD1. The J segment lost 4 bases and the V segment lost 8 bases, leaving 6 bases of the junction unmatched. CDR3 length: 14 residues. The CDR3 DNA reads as TGTGCCAGCGTCCGGGACAGGGAGTACAATGAGCAGTTCTTC. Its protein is CASVRDREYNEQFF.

The CDR3 DNA follows: TGTGCCAGCAGTTACGATCTGGGCTGGGGGGCAGATACGCAGTATTTT. It specifies CASSYDLGWGADTQYF. The V gene is TRBV6-5, the J gene TRBJ2-3; D is possibly TRBD2 (6 bases). V was pared by 2 bases and J by 4 bases, with 16 bases between. Germline CDR1 MNHEY, CDR2 SVGAGI. The CDR3 has 16 residues.

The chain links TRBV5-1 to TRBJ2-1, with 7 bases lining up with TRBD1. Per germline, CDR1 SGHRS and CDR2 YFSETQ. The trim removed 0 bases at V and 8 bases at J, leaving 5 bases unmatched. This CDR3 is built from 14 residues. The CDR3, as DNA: TGCGCCAGCAGCTTGGCGACAGGGTCCTATGAGCAGTTCTTC. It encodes CASSLATGSYEQFF.

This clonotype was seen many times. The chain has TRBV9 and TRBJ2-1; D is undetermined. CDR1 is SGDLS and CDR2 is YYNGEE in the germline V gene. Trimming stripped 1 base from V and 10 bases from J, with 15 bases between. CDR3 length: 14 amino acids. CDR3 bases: TGTGCCAGCAGCGTATTTCCGGGCGGCGTAGAGCAGTTCTTC. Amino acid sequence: CASSVFPGGVEQFF.

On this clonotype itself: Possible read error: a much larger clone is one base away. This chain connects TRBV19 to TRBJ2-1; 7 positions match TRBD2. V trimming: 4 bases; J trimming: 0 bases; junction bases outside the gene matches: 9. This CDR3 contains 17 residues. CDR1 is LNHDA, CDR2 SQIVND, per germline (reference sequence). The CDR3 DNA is TGTGCCAGTAGTAGCCTGGGCGGGGGAGTCTCCTACAATGAGCAGTTCTTC. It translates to CASSSLGGGVSYNEQFF.

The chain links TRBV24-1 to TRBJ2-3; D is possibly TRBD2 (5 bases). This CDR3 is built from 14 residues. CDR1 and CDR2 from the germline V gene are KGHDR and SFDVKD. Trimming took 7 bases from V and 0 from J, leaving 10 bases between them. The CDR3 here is CATSGRDSTDTQYF. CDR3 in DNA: TGTGCCACCAGCGGACGGGATAGCACAGATACGCAGTATTTT.